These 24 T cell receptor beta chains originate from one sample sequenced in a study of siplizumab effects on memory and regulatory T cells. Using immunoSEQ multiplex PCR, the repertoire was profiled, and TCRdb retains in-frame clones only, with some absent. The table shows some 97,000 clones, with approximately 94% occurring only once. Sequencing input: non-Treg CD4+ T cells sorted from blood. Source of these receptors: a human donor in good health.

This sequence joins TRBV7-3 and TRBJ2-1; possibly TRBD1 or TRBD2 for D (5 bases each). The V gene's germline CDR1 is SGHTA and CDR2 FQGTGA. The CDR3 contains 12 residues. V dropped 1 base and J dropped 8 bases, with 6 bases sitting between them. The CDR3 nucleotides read TGTGCCAGCAGCTTAATGGGGGATGAGCAGTTCTTC. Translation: CASSLMGDEQFF. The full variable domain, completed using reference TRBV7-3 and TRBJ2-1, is GAGVSQTPSNKVTEKGKYVELRCDPISGHTALYWYRQSLGQGPEFLIYFQGTGAADDSGLPNDRFFAVRPEGSVSTLKIQRTERGDSAVYLCASSLMGDEQFFGPGTRLTVL.

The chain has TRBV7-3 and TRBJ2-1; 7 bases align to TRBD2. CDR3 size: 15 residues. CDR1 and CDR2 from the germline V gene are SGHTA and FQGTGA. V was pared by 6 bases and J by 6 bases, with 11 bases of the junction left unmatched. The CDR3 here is CASSRLANGGNEQFF. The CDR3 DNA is TGTGCCAGCAGTCGACTAGCAAATGGGGGCAATGAGCAGTTCTTC.

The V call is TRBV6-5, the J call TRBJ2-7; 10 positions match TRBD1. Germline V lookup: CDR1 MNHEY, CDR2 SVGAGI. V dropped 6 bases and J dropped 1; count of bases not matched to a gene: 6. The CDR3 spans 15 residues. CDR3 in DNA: TGTGCCAGCAGCAGAGACAGGGGGCCATCCTACGAGCAGTACTTC. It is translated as CASSRDRGPSYEQYF.

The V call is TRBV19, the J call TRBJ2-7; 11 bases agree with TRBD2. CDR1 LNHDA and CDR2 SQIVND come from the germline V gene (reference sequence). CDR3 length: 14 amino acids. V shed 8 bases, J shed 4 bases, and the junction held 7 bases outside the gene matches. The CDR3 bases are TGTGCCAGTTCCACTAGCGGGAGTTTATACGAGCAGTACTTC. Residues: CASSTSGSLYEQYF.

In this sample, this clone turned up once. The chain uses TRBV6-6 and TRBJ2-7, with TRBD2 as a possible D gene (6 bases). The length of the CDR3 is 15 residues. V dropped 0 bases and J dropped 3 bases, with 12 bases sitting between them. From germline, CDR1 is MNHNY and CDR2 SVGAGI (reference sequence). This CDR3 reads CASSYSEGLGYEQYF. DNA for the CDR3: TGTGCCAGCAGTTACTCGGAGGGCCTGGGCTACGAGCAGTACTTC.

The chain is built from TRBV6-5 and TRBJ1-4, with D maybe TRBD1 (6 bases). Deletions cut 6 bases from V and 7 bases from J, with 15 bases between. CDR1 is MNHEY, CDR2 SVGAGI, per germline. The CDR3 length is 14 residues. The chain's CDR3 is CASRDQGKGEKLFF. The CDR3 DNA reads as TGTGCCAGCAGGGATCAGGGGAAGGGTGAAAAACTGTTTTTT.

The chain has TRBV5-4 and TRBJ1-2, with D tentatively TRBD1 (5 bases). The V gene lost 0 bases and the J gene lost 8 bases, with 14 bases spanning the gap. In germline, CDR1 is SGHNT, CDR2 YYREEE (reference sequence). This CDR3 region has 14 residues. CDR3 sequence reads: CASSLALGTQGYTF. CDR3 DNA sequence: TGTGCCAGCAGCTTGGCGCTCGGGACTCAGGGCTACACCTTC.

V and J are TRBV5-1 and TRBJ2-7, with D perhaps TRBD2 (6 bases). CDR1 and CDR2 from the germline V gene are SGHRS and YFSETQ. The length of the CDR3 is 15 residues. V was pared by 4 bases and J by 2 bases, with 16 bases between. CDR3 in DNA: TGCGCCAGCAGCCTGTTCGGAGGGAGCACCTACGAGCAGTACTTC. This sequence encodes CASSLFGGSTYEQYF.

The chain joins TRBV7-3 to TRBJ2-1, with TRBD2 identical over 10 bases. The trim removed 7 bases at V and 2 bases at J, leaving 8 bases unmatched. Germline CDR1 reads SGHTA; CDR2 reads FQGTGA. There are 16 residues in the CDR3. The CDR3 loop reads CASNLQAGGTYNEQFF. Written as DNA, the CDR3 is TGTGCCAGCAATTTACAAGCGGGGGGGACCTACAATGAGCAGTTCTTC.

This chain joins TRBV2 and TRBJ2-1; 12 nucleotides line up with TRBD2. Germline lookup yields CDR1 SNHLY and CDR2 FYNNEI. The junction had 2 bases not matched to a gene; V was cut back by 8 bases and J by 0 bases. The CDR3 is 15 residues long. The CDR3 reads CASVTSGSSYNEQFF. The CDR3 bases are TGTGCCAGCGTGACTAGCGGGAGCTCCTACAATGAGCAGTTCTTC.

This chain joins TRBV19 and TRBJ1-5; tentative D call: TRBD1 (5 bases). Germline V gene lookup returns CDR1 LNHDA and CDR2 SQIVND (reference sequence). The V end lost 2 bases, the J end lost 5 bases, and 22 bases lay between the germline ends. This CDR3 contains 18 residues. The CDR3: CASSIKRSGTAYYQPQHF. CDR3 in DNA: TGTGCCAGTAGTATAAAGAGATCCGGGACGGCTTATTATCAGCCCCAGCATTTT. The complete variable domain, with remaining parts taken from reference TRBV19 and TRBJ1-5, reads DGGITQSPKYLFRKEGQNVTLSCEQNLNHDAMYWYRQDPGQGLRLIYYSQIVNDFQKGDIAEGYSVSREKKESFPLTVTSAQKNPTAFYLCASSIKRSGTAYYQPQHFGDGTRLSIL.

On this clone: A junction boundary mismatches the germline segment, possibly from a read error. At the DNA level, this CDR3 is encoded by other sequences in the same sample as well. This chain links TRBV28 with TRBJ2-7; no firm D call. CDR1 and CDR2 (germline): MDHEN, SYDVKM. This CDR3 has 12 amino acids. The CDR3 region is CASSLNSYEQYF. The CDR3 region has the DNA TGCGCCAGCAGTTTAAATTCCTACGAGCAGTACTTC.

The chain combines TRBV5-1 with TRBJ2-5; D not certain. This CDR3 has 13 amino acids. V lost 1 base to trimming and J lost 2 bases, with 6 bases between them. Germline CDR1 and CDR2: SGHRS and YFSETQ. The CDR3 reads CASSLYRQETQYF. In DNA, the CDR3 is TGCGCCAGCAGCTTGTATAGACAAGAGACCCAGTACTTC.

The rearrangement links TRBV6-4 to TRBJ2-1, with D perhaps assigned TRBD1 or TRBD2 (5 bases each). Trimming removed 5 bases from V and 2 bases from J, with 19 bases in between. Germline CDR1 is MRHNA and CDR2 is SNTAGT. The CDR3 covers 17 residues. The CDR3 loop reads CASSRSGGFDPYNEQFF. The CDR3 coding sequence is TGTGCCAGCAGTAGGAGTGGGGGTTTTGACCCCTACAATGAGCAGTTCTTC.

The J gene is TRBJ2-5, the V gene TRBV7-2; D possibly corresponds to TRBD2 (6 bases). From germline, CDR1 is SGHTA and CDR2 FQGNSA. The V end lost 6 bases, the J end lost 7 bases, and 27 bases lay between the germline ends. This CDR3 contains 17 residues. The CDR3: CASRPAGGPQYGVTQYF. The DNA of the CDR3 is TGTGCCAGCAGGCCCGCCGGGGGACCCCAATACGGGGTGACCCAGTACTTC.

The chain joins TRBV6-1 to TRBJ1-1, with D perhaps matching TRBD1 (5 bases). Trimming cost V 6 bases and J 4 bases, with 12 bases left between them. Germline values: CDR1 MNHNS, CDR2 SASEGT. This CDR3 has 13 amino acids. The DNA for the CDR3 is TGTGCCAGCAGCGTGGTTAGGGGCACTGAAGCTTTCTTT. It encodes CASSVVRGTEAFF.

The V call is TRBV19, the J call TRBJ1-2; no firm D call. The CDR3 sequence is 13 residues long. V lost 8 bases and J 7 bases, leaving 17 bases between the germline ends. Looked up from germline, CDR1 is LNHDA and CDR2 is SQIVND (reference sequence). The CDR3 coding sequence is TGTGCCAGTTATCGCCACGAAAAGGGTGGCTACACCTTC. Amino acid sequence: CASYRHEKGGYTF. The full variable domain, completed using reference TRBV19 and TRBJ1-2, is DGGITQSPKYLFRKEGQNVTLSCEQNLNHDAMYWYRQDPGQGLRLIYYSQIVNDFQKGDIAEGYSVSREKKESFPLTVTSAQKNPTAFYLCASYRHEKGGYTFGSGTRLTVV.

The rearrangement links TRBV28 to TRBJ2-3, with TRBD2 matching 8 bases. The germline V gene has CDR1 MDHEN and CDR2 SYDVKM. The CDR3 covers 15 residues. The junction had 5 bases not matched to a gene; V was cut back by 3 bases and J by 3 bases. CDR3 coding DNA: TGTGCCAGCAGTTTCAGTGGCGGGAGGACAGATACGCAGTATTTT. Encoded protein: CASSFSGGRTDTQYF.

As DNA, the CDR3 is TGTGCCAGCAGCTTATCGGGACAGGGCGATCAGCCCCAGCATTTT. Encoded protein: CASSLSGQGDQPQHF. The rearrangement joins TRBV5-4 to TRBJ1-5, with 9 positions matching TRBD1. This CDR3 contains 15 residues. The junction had 5 bases not matched to a gene; V was cut back by 2 bases and J by 5 bases. Germline loops: CDR1 SGHNT, CDR2 YYREEE (reference sequence).

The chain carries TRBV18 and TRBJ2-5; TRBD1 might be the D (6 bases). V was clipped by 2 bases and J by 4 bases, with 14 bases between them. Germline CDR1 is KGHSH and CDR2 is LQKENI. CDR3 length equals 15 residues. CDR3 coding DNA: TGTGCCAGCTCACCAACCCGGGACACCCTAGAGACCCAGTACTTC. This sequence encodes CASSPTRDTLETQYF.

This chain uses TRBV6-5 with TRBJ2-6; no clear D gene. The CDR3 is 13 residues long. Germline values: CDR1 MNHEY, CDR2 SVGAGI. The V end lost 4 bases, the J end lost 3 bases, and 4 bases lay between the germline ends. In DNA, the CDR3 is TGTGCCAGCAGTTGGAGTGGGGCCAACGTCCTGACTTTC. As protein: CASSWSGANVLTF.

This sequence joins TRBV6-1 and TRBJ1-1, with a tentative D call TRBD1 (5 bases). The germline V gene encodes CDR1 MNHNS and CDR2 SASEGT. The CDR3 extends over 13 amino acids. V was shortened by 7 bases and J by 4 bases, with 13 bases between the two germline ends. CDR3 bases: TGTGCCAGCACCTTAGGGGATTTCACTGAAGCTTTCTTT. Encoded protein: CASTLGDFTEAFF.

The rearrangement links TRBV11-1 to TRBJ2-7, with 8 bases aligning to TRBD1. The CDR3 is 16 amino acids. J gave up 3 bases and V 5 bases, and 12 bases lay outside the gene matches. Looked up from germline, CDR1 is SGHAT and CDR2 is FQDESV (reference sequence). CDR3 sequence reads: CASSERGRDRRYEQYF. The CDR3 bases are TGTGCCAGCAGCGAAAGGGGCCGGGACAGGCGCTACGAGCAGTACTTC.

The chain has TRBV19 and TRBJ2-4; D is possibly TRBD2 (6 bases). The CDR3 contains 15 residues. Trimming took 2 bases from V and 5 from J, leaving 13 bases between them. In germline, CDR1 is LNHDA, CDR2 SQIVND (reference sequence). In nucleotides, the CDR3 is TGTGCCAGTAGTATAAACGGGGGTAGCGAAAACATTCAGTACTTC. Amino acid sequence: CASSINGGSENIQYF. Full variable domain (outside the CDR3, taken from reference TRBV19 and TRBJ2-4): DGGITQSPKYLFRKEGQNVTLSCEQNLNHDAMYWYRQDPGQGLRLIYYSQIVNDFQKGDIAEGYSVSREKKESFPLTVTSAQKNPTAFYLCASSINGGSENIQYFGAGTRLSVL.